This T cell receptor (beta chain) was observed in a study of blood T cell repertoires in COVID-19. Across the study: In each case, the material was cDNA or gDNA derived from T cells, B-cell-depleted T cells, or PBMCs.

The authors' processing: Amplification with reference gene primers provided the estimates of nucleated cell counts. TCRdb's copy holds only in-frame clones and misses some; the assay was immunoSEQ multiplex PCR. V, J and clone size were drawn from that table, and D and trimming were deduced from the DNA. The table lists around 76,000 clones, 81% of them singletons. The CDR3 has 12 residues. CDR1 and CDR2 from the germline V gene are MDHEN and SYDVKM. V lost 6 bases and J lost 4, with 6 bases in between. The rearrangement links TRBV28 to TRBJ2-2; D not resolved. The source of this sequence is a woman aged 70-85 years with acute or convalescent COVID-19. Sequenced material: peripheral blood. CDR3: CASSLSTGELFF. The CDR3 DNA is TGTGCCAGCAGCCTCTCCACCGGGGAGCTGTTTTTT.